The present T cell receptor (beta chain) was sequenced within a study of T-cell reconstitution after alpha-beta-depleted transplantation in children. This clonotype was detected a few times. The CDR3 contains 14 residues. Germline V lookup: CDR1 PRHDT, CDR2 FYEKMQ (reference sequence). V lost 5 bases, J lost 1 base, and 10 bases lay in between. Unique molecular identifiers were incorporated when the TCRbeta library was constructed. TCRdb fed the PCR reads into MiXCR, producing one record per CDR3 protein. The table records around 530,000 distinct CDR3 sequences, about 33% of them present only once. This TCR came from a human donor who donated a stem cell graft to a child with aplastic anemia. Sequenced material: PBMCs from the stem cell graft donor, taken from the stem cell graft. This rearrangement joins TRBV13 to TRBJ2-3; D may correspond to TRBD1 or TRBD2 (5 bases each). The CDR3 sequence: CASSPWDRTDTQYF. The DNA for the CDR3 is TGTGCCAGCAGCCCCTGGGACCGCACAGATACGCAGTATTTT.